One and the same sample provided the 25 T cell receptor beta chains below, sequenced in a study of blood T cell repertoires in COVID-19. Sequencing used immunoSEQ multiplex PCR; TCRdb keeps in-frame clones, though not all of them. The table includes about 120,000 clones, 70% to 80% detected once. The sequencing input was peripheral blood. The receptors were gathered from an elderly woman with acute or convalescent COVID-19.

The chain recombines TRBV5-1 with TRBJ2-3; the match to TRBD2 covers 11 bases. CDR1 and CDR2 (germline): SGHRS, YFSETQ. The CDR3 runs 16 residues. Trimming at V came to 0 bases and at J to 5 bases, leaving 5 bases not matched to a gene. The CDR3 reads CASSLVLAGGLDTQYF. CDR3 nucleotide sequence: TGCGCCAGCAGCTTGGTTCTAGCGGGAGGACTAGATACGCAGTATTTT.

This clone appeared a few times. This sequence joins TRBV5-1 and TRBJ2-1; perhaps TRBD1 as D (6 bases). CDR1 SGHRS and CDR2 YFSETQ come from the germline V gene. Deletions cut 4 bases from V and 7 bases from J, with 15 bases between. The CDR3 has 14 amino acids. The CDR3 DNA sequence: TGCGCCAGCAGCCCCGGCCCAGGGGCGAATGAGCAGTTCTTC. It specifies CASSPGPGANEQFF. The variable domain in full, completed from reference TRBV5-1 and TRBJ2-1, reads KAGVTQTPRYLIKTRGQQVTLSCSPISGHRSVSWYQQTPGQGLQFLFEYFSETQRNKGNFPGRFSGRQFSNSRSEMNVSTLELGDSALYLCASSPGPGANEQFFGPGTRLTVL.

The V gene is TRBV9, the J gene TRBJ2-3; TRBD2 agrees at 9 bases. This CDR3 contains 18 residues. Germline values: CDR1 SGDLS, CDR2 YYNGEE. V lost 0 bases to trimming and J lost 2 bases; unmatched junction nucleotides: 10. CDR3 sequence (DNA): TGTGCCAGCAGCGTAGGTTTGCGGGGGGGCCGAGTCACAGATACGCAGTATTTT. It codes for CASSVGLRGGRVTDTQYF.

This clone was detected only once. V is TRBV7-8 and J is TRBJ1-3; 7 bases agree with TRBD1. The CDR3 is 15 amino acids. The J segment lost 2 bases and the V segment lost 3 bases, leaving 4 bases of the junction unmatched. Germline loops: CDR1 SGHVS, CDR2 FQNEAQ. The CDR3 DNA sequence: TGTGCCAGCAGCTTTACAGGGGCACCTGGAAACACCATATATTTT. Translating it yields CASSFTGAPGNTIYF. Variable domain in full (rest from reference TRBV7-8 and TRBJ1-3): GAGVSQSPRYKVAKRGQDVALRCDPISGHVSLFWYQQALGQGPEFLTYFQNEAQLDKSGLPSDRFFAERPEGSVSTLKIQRTQQEDSAVYLCASSFTGAPGNTIYFGEGSWLTVV.

The rearrangement links TRBV3-1 (or the pseudogene TRBV3-2) to TRBJ2-6; D possibly corresponds to TRBD2 (5 bases). Trimming removed 0 bases from V and 13 bases from J, with 13 bases in between. This CDR3 has 14 amino acids. CDR1 LGHDT and CDR2 YNNKEL come from the germline V gene (reference sequence). The CDR3 region has the DNA TGTGCCAGCAGCCAAGAGCCGGGATCAGTGGTCCTGACTTTC. It translates to CASSQEPGSVVLTF.

This chain's CDR3 is CATCDTYSPLHF. The CDR3 DNA follows: TGTGCCACCTGTGACACCTATTCACCCCTCCACTTT. The J gene is TRBJ1-6, the V gene TRBV28; D is unclear. V shed 10 bases and J shed 8 bases, with 12 bases lying between them. The germline CDR1 and CDR2 sequences are MDHEN and SYDVKM. The CDR3 runs to 12 residues. The full variable domain, its missing parts supplied by reference TRBV28 and TRBJ1-6, is DVKVTQSSRYLVKRTGEKVFLECVQDMDHENMFWYRQDPGLGLRLIYFSYDVKMKEKGDIPEGYSVSREKKERFSLILESASTNQTSMYLCATCDTYSPLHFGNGTRLTVT.

The chain recombines TRBV5-4 with TRBJ2-2, with 7 positions matching TRBD2. Trimming cost V 0 bases and J 0 bases; bases outside gene matches: 2. Germline lookup yields CDR1 SGHNT and CDR2 YYREEE (reference sequence). CDR3 length: 16 residues. CDR3 amino acids: CASSLVSGSNTGELFF. The DNA for the CDR3 is TGTGCCAGCAGCTTGGTTAGCGGGTCGAACACCGGGGAGCTGTTTTTT.

A note on this clone: Other DNA sequences in this specimen translate into the identical CDR3. The chain joins TRBV28 to TRBJ1-3, with D maybe TRBD1 (5 bases). Germline V gene data show CDR1 as MDHEN and CDR2 as SYDVKM. Trimming took off 3 bases at V and 0 bases at J, with 9 bases between the two ends. The CDR3 contains 15 residues. The CDR3: CASSFGGYSGNTIYF. Written as DNA, the CDR3 is TGTGCCAGCAGTTTTGGGGGGTACTCTGGAAACACCATATATTTT.

The genes are TRBV27 and TRBJ2-7, with a weak D call TRBD1 (5 bases). The length of the CDR3 is 15 residues. CDR1 is MNHEY and CDR2 is SMNVEV in the germline V gene (reference sequence). Trimming shortened V by 4 bases and J by 2 bases, and 15 bases separated the two germline ends. CDR3 DNA sequence: TGTGCCAGCAGTTCCCCTCGGACACCAACCTACGAGCAGTACTTC. Encoded protein: CASSSPRTPTYEQYF.

This clone appeared a few times. The rearrangement uses TRBV9 and TRBJ1-3; D is possibly TRBD1 (6 bases). CDR3 length: 14 residues. The V gene lost 6 bases and the J gene lost 3 bases, with 13 bases spanning the gap. Germline V gene sequence: CDR1 SGDLS, CDR2 YYNGEE. CDR3 amino acids: CASTSGGFGNTIYF. CDR3 DNA: TGTGCCAGCACTTCGGGGGGCTTTGGAAACACCATATATTTT.

The V gene is TRBV7-8, the J gene TRBJ1-3; no clear D. Trimming removed 0 bases at V and 4 bases at J, with 10 bases between. The germline V gene encodes CDR1 SGHVS and CDR2 FQNEAQ. This CDR3 has 15 residues. The CDR3 DNA reads TGTGCCAGCAGCTTAGCCCAGGTTGAAGGAAACACCATATATTTT. Protein: CASSLAQVEGNTIYF.

The chain employs TRBV5-1 and TRBJ1-5, with TRBD1 identical over 7 bases. Germline V gives CDR1 SGHRS, CDR2 YFSETQ. The CDR3 contains 16 residues. The J segment lost 5 bases and the V segment lost 0 bases, leaving 8 bases of the junction unmatched. In DNA form, the CDR3 reads TGCGCCAGCAGCTTGGAGCCAGGGGGATTGGATCAGCCCCAGCATTTT. The encoded protein is CASSLEPGGLDQPQHF.

The chain is built from TRBV25-1 and TRBJ2-3, with TRBD1 matching over 7 bases. Germline loops: CDR1 MGHDK, CDR2 SYGVNS. Trimming removed 3 bases from V and 1 base from J; junction bases left unmatched: 4. This CDR3 spans 15 amino acids. In DNA form, the CDR3 reads TGTGCCAGCAGTGATCCCGGACAGGGCACAGATACGCAGTATTTT. Its translation is CASSDPGQGTDTQYF.

The chain joins TRBV19 to TRBJ1-4; D call uncertain. The CDR3 consists of 16 residues. The germline CDR1 and CDR2 sequences are LNHDA and SQIVND (reference sequence). Trimming removed 5 bases at V and 0 bases at J, with 13 bases between. The CDR3 sequence is CASSSVEAPTNEKLFF. CDR3 sequence (DNA): TGTGCCAGTAGTTCGGTGGAGGCCCCAACTAATGAAAAACTGTTTTTT. The variable domain in full, with the rest retrieved from reference TRBV19 and TRBJ1-4, is DGGITQSPKYLFRKEGQNVTLSCEQNLNHDAMYWYRQDPGQGLRLIYYSQIVNDFQKGDIAEGYSVSREKKESFPLTVTSAQKNPTAFYLCASSSVEAPTNEKLFFGSGTQLSVL.

The chain joins TRBV27 to TRBJ1-5; the match to TRBD1 covers 7 bases. The CDR3 extends over 15 amino acids. J was trimmed by 1 base and V by 5 bases; bases with no gene match: 5. Germline V gene sequence: CDR1 MNHEY, CDR2 SMNVEV (reference sequence). The DNA of the CDR3 is TGTGCCAGCAGTCCCGGGACAGTCAGCAATCAGCCCCAGCATTTT. This encodes CASSPGTVSNQPQHF.

This chain uses TRBV7-2 with TRBJ2-1, with 10 bases aligning to TRBD2. Germline V gene lookup returns CDR1 SGHTA and CDR2 FQGNSA. V gave up 5 bases and J gave up 11 bases; unmatched junction bases: 9. The CDR3 contains 14 residues. CDR3 DNA sequence: TGTGCCAGCAGCCCCGGACTAGCGGATCATAAGCAGTTCTTC. The encoded protein is CASSPGLADHKQFF. Filled out from reference TRBV7-2 and TRBJ2-1, the complete variable domain reads GAGVSQSPSNKVTEKGKDVELRCDPISGHTALYWYRQSLGQGLEFLIYFQGNSAPDKSGLPSDRFSAERTGGSVSTLTIQRTQQEDSAVYLCASSPGLADHKQFFGPGTRLTVL.

In its sample, this clone was seen a few times. The chain employs TRBV15 and TRBJ1-1, with 10 bases aligning to TRBD1. The CDR3 is 14 amino acids. Trimming cost V 3 bases and J 4 bases; bases outside gene matches: 2. Germline CDR1 and CDR2: LNHNV and YYDKDF (reference sequence). Here the CDR3 reads CATSRDRGSTEAFF. The CDR3 coding sequence is TGTGCCACCAGCAGGGACAGGGGGAGCACTGAAGCTTTCTTT.

The chain joins TRBV19 to TRBJ2-1, with TRBD2 matching over 8 bases. This CDR3 is 15 amino acids long. The V gene's germline CDR1 is LNHDA and CDR2 SQIVND (reference sequence). The trim removed 5 bases at V and 9 bases at J, leaving 12 bases unmatched. CDR3 nucleotides: TGTGCCAGTAGTTTCCCGGGAGGGCGAGGTACTGAGCAGTTCTTC. This translates into CASSFPGGRGTEQFF. The variable domain in full, completed from reference TRBV19 and TRBJ2-1, reads DGGITQSPKYLFRKEGQNVTLSCEQNLNHDAMYWYRQDPGQGLRLIYYSQIVNDFQKGDIAEGYSVSREKKESFPLTVTSAQKNPTAFYLCASSFPGGRGTEQFFGPGTRLTVL.

The V call is TRBV14, the J call TRBJ1-3; 10 nucleotides align to TRBD1. The V gene's germline CDR1 is SGHDN and CDR2 FVKESK. The CDR3 totals 14 residues. J lost 4 bases, V lost 6 bases, and 3 bases had no gene match. This chain's CDR3 is CASRDRGSGNTIYF. The CDR3, as DNA: TGTGCCAGCAGGGACAGGGGGTCAGGAAACACCATATATTTT. The entire variable domain, with the rest obtained from reference TRBV14 and TRBJ1-3, is as follows: EAGVTQFPSHSVIEKGQTVTLRCDPISGHDNLYWYRRVMGKEIKFLLHFVKESKQDESGMPNNRFLAERTGGTYSTLKVQPAELEDSGVYFCASRDRGSGNTIYFGEGSWLTVV.

The chain is built from TRBV7-7 and TRBJ1-1; D ambiguous. Germline V CDR1 and CDR2: SSHAT, FNYEAQ (reference sequence). V was shortened by 2 bases and J by 3 bases, with 7 bases between the two germline ends. The CDR3 extends over 13 amino acids. The DNA for the CDR3 is TGTGCCAGCAGCTTATCCACAGACACTGAAGCTTTCTTT. Amino acid sequence: CASSLSTDTEAFF.

This clone was seen only a few times. The chain is built from TRBV5-1 and TRBJ2-7; 8 bases are a match to TRBD2. CDR1 SGHRS and CDR2 YFSETQ come from the germline V gene. The CDR3 spans 15 residues. The V and J ends lost 0 bases and 4 bases, in that order; junction bases with no gene match: 6. The CDR3 loop reads CASSLVPAGEYEQYF. As DNA, the CDR3 is TGCGCCAGCAGCTTGGTCCCAGCGGGGGAGTACGAGCAGTACTTC.

The chain recombines TRBV29-1 with TRBJ2-7; maybe TRBD1 (5 bases). The germline V and J ends were trimmed by 4 bases and 4 bases, with 11 bases remaining between them. In germline, CDR1 is SQVTM, CDR2 ANQGSEA. The CDR3 has 12 amino acids. The CDR3 is CSVGDSRYEQYF. The DNA for the CDR3 is TGCAGCGTTGGCGACAGTAGATACGAGCAGTACTTC.

The J gene is TRBJ2-7, the V gene TRBV5-1; D possibly corresponds to TRBD1 (8 bases). V was shortened by 5 bases and J by 4 bases, with 16 bases between the two germline ends. The CDR3 totals 14 residues. CDR1 is SGHRS and CDR2 is YFSETQ in the germline V gene. The CDR3, as DNA: TGCGCCAGCAGACCCGGACAGGGAGGGTACGAGCAGTACTTC. It codes for CASRPGQGGYEQYF.

The chain uses TRBV7-2 and TRBJ2-1; 10 nucleotides agree with TRBD2. Germline CDR1 reads SGHTA; CDR2 reads FQGNSA. CDR3 length: 14 residues. V dropped 5 bases and J dropped 7; count of bases not matched to a gene: 5. The CDR3: CASSPGLAANEQFF. The CDR3 coding sequence is TGTGCCAGCAGCCCCGGACTAGCGGCTAATGAGCAGTTCTTC.

The table lists this clone with a few counts. The chain joins TRBV28 to TRBJ2-1; 8 positions agree with TRBD2. The ends lost 2 bases at V and 8 bases at J; junction bases unmatched: 11. CDR3 length equals 16 residues. Per the germline V gene, CDR1 is MDHEN and CDR2 is SYDVKM. CDR3 in amino acids: CASSLESGLGVDEQFF. CDR3 DNA: TGTGCCAGCAGTTTAGAATCGGGACTAGGAGTCGATGAGCAGTTCTTC.